This T cell receptor (beta chain) was captured by sequencing in a study of T cells in Graves' hyperthyroidism and ophthalmopathy. General study results and limits: A model of 13 V-J features distinguished ophthalmopathy from stable hyperthyroidism. The model's output predicted ophthalmopathy at a median of approximately 6.5 months prior to onset. Blood samples included most of the expanded thyroid clonotypes exceeding 0.001.

Germline CDR1 is MNHEY and CDR2 is SVGAGI. The CDR3 consists of 17 residues. Trimming took 7 bases from V and 0 from J; bases not matched to a gene: 8. Points on this clonotype: Its specificity is not known.

PBMCs were sourced from less than 12 ml fresh peripheral blood. The TCR beta CDR3 regions underwent amplification using RNA transcripts as the source. The HTBI primer set served for first-round RT-PCR of the TCR CDR3. TCRdb re-analysed the multiplex PCR reads in MiXCR, keeping a single row per CDR3 protein. Here the sample spans roughly 660,000 distinct CDR3 sequences, roughly 17% being singletons. Sequencing was carried out using blood. V usage is TRBV6-5 and J usage is TRBJ1-5; TRBD1 aligns across 11 bases. This TCR came from a man aged 45 to 65 with Graves' hyperthyroidism. The CDR3 DNA sequence: TGTGCCAGCACTTGGACAGGGGGCCCTTATAGCAATCAGCCCCAGCATTTT. As protein: CASTWTGGPYSNQPQHF.